Shown below are 30 T cell receptor beta chains from a single sample sequenced in a study of OX40 agonist ivuxolimab in advanced cancers. Using immunoSEQ multiplex PCR, the repertoire was profiled, and TCRdb retains in-frame clones only, with some absent. The repertoire consists of about 26,000 clones, with around 90% occurring once and the leading ten covering roughly a fifth. The sequenced sample was CD4+ or CD8+ T cells sorted from blood, obtained in a trial of the OX40 agonist ivuxolimab. All receptors derive from an adult with an advanced solid tumor such as melanoma, head and neck, liver or kidney cancer.

The V and J genes are TRBV6-1 and TRBJ2-1, with D hard to call. Germline lookup yields CDR1 MNHNS and CDR2 SASEGT. V lost 10 bases and J 12 bases, leaving 16 bases between the germline ends. CDR3 length: 11 residues. The CDR3 protein is CATAIGDGQFF. The CDR3 DNA reads TGTGCCACCGCCATAGGCGACGGGCAGTTCTTC.

A single count supports this clone. The V gene is TRBV5-6, the J gene TRBJ2-7; 8 nucleotides align to TRBD2. The ends lost 1 base at V and 1 base at J; junction bases unmatched: 1. This CDR3 region has 14 residues. Germline values: CDR1 SGHDT, CDR2 YYEEEE. CDR3 nucleotide sequence: TGTGCCAGCAGCTTGCGCGGGGGGTCCTACGAGCAGTACTTC. Protein sequence: CASSLRGGSYEQYF.

This sequence joins TRBV7-9 and TRBJ1-2; D remains ambiguous. Trimming stripped 11 bases from V and 4 bases from J, with 17 bases between. Per germline, CDR1 SEHNR and CDR2 FQNEAQ (reference sequence). The CDR3 covers 13 residues. The CDR3 DNA sequence: TGTGCCCTCATTCAGGCGGGGATCTATGGCTACACCTTC. Its translation is CALIQAGIYGYTF. The full variable domain, completed using reference TRBV7-9 and TRBJ1-2, is DTGVSQNPRHKITKRGQNVTFRCDPISEHNRLYWYRQTLGQGPEFLTYFQNEAQLEKSRLLSDRFSAERPKGSFSTLEIQRTEQGDSAMYLCALIQAGIYGYTFGSGTRLTVV.

The chain combines TRBV11-2 with TRBJ1-4, with D uncertain. CDR1 SGHAT and CDR2 FQNNGV come from the germline V gene. V was shortened by 7 bases and J by 0 bases, with 6 bases between the two germline ends. This CDR3 has 13 residues. CDR3 in DNA: TGTGCCAGCAAGGAAGCAACTAATGAAAAACTGTTTTTT. It encodes CASKEATNEKLFF. The complete variable domain, with remaining parts taken from reference TRBV11-2 and TRBJ1-4, reads EAGVAQSPRYKIIEKRQSVAFWCNPISGHATLYWYQQILGQGPKLLIQFQNNGVVDDSQLPKDRFSAERLKGVDSTLKIQPAKLEDSAVYLCASKEATNEKLFFGSGTQLSVL.

This clone was found a few times. The chain links TRBV5-4 to TRBJ2-1; D call uncertain. CDR3 length: 14 amino acids. Germline loops: CDR1 SGHNT, CDR2 YYREEE (reference sequence). The V gene lost 3 bases and the J gene lost 0 bases, with 7 bases spanning the gap. The CDR3 DNA follows: TGTGCCAGCAGCTCGTTTAACTCCTACAATGAGCAGTTCTTC. Encoded protein: CASSSFNSYNEQFF.

CDR3 bases: TGTGCCAGCAGTCCACAGGGGGGAAGTAGTGGCTACACCTTC. It specifies CASSPQGGSSGYTF. The chain links TRBV6-1 to TRBJ1-2; the match to TRBD1 covers 8 bases. Germline V gene lookup returns CDR1 MNHNS and CDR2 SASEGT. The CDR3 runs 14 residues. Trimming at V came to 5 bases and at J to 7 bases, leaving 9 bases not matched to a gene.

V gene TRBV2 combines with J gene TRBJ1-6; D is undetermined. The CDR3 is made up of 12 amino acids. V lost 6 bases, J lost 10 bases, and 10 bases lay in between. Germline CDR1 and CDR2: SNHLY and FYNNEI. The CDR3 loop is CASRHIDSPLHF. The CDR3 DNA follows: TGTGCCAGCAGACATATTGACTCACCCCTCCACTTT.

This clone has just one count. The chain employs TRBV5-6 and TRBJ2-7; D not resolved. Germline V gene data show CDR1 as SGHDT and CDR2 as YYEEEE. The V end lost 2 bases, the J end lost 2 bases, and 8 bases lay between the germline ends. The CDR3 totals 13 residues. CDR3 in amino acids: CASSFDGTYEQYF. For the CDR3, the DNA is TGTGCCAGCAGCTTCGACGGAACCTACGAGCAGTACTTC.

The chain joins TRBV30 to TRBJ2-3; 8 nucleotides align to TRBD2. V shed 5 bases, J shed 0 bases, and the junction held 7 bases outside the gene matches. Germline CDR1 is GTSNPN and CDR2 is SVGIG (reference sequence). This CDR3 has 15 amino acids. CDR3 protein: CAWVSGTSSTDTQYF. CDR3 sequence (DNA): TGTGCCTGGGTCTCGGGGACTAGTAGCACAGATACGCAGTATTTT.

By sample share, this clone is medium-sized. This chain joins TRBV7-6 and TRBJ2-7; 8 nucleotides agree with TRBD1. Trimming at V came to 5 bases and at J to 6 bases, leaving 3 bases not matched to a gene. Per the germline V gene, CDR1 is SGHVS and CDR2 is FNYEAQ. The CDR3 extends over 12 amino acids. The CDR3, as DNA: TGTGCCAGCAGCCAGGGGGCGTCCGAGCAGTACTTC. Translating gives CASSQGASEQYF.

This clone was seen only a few times. The chain joins TRBV19 to TRBJ2-7; D unresolved. This CDR3 is 12 amino acids long. V lost 5 bases and J lost 4, with 9 bases in between. In germline, CDR1 is LNHDA, CDR2 SQIVND (reference sequence). DNA for the CDR3: TGTGCCAGTAGTTCGGATAGGTACGAGCAGTACTTC. Its protein product is CASSSDRYEQYF.

The chain is built from TRBV5-6 and TRBJ2-1, with D perhaps TRBD1 or TRBD2 (6 bases each). V was cut by 4 bases and J by 8 bases, with 16 bases left in between. CDR3 length: 14 amino acids. Germline values: CDR1 SGHDT, CDR2 YYEEEE. CDR3 amino acids: CASSGKGGNHEQFF. CDR3 nucleotide sequence: TGTGCCAGCAGCGGCAAGGGGGGCAACCATGAGCAGTTCTTC.

The genes are TRBV7-7 and TRBJ2-1; a weak D match, TRBD2 (6 bases). Per germline, CDR1 SSHAT and CDR2 FNYEAQ (reference sequence). The V gene lost 5 bases and the J gene lost 5 bases, with 22 bases spanning the gap. The CDR3 is 17 amino acids. DNA of the CDR3: TGTGCCAGCAGCGAAGGAAAGGGACTGGCAGGCGACAATGAGCAGTTCTTC. Translated, it gives CASSEGKGLAGDNEQFF.

In its sample, this clone ranks as medium-sized. CDR3 loop: CASSQGQASNQPQHF. Written as DNA, the CDR3 is TGTGCCAGCAGCCAGGGACAGGCGAGCAATCAGCCCCAGCATTTT. This chain links TRBV5-5 with TRBJ1-5; 8 positions match TRBD1. Losses at the gene ends were 4 bases for V and 1 base for J; bases not matched to a gene: 4. The CDR3 totals 15 residues. Germline assignment: CDR1 SGHKS and CDR2 YYEKEE (reference sequence).

This clone is labeled medium-sized. The chain employs TRBV6-1 and TRBJ2-7; D is unresolved. The ends were cut back, 5 bases at V and 4 bases at J, with 6 bases in the middle. The CDR3 runs 11 residues. The germline V gene has CDR1 MNHNS and CDR2 SASEGT. The CDR3 nucleotides are TGTGCCAGCAGTCCCCTTTACGAGCAGTACTTC. It codes for CASSPLYEQYF.

This chain uses TRBV14 with TRBJ2-3, with D possibly matching TRBD2 (6 bases). The CDR3 is made up of 13 amino acids. V was clipped by 6 bases and J by 4 bases, with 11 bases between them. CDR1 and CDR2 from the germline V gene are SGHDN and FVKESK. The CDR3 region is CASRRLVSDTQYF. In DNA form, the CDR3 reads TGTGCCAGCAGAAGACTAGTCTCAGATACGCAGTATTTT.

The chain has TRBV2 and TRBJ1-3, with D hard to call. The V end lost 8 bases, the J end lost 2 bases, and 10 bases lay between the germline ends. Germline V gene data show CDR1 as SNHLY and CDR2 as FYNNEI. This CDR3 has 13 amino acids. DNA of the CDR3: TGTGCCAGCTACGGAGAAACTGGAAACACCATATATTTT. Protein product: CASYGETGNTIYF.

The chain couples TRBV11-2 to TRBJ2-1; D is unresolved. The V gene's germline CDR1 is SGHAT and CDR2 FQNNGV. This CDR3 is built from 15 residues. V lost 4 bases and J lost 6, with 16 bases in between. CDR3 nucleotide sequence: TGTGCCAGCAGCTCGCTCCCACCACTTGTCAATGAGCAGTTCTTC. Translating gives CASSSLPPLVNEQFF.

The chain uses TRBV7-8 and TRBJ2-3, with D perhaps TRBD2 (6 bases). This CDR3 is built from 16 residues. Germline lookup yields CDR1 SGHVS and CDR2 FQNEAQ. V was trimmed by 5 bases and J by 3 bases, leaving 18 bases between them. The CDR3 nucleotides read TGTGCCAGCAGCCGAACCGTGGGGGAGGTTACAGATACGCAGTATTTT. The encoded protein is CASSRTVGEVTDTQYF.

The chain combines TRBV27 with TRBJ2-7; 9 bases fit TRBD1. Trimming took 6 bases from V and 0 from J; bases not matched to a gene: 6. Germline loops: CDR1 MNHEY, CDR2 SMNVEV (reference sequence). The CDR3 covers 15 residues. The CDR3 DNA reads TGTGCCAGCAGCTTAAGACAGGGGGGCTCCTACGAGCAGTACTTC. The encoded protein is CASSLRQGGSYEQYF.

The chain joins TRBV7-2 to TRBJ2-7; 8 bases align to TRBD1. The V gene end was trimmed by 3 bases and the J gene end by 5 bases; junction bases not matched to a gene: 9. The length of the CDR3 is 15 residues. Germline CDR1 is SGHTA and CDR2 is FQGNSA. This CDR3 is CASSLDGQGVDEQYF. CDR3 bases: TGTGCCAGCAGCTTGGATGGACAGGGTGTGGACGAGCAGTACTTC. The entire variable domain, with the rest obtained from reference TRBV7-2 and TRBJ2-7, is as follows: GAGVSQSPSNKVTEKGKDVELRCDPISGHTALYWYRQSLGQGLEFLIYFQGNSAPDKSGLPSDRFSAERTGGSVSTLTIQRTQQEDSAVYLCASSLDGQGVDEQYFGPGTRLTVT.

V is TRBV7-9 and J is TRBJ2-6; no clear D. From germline, CDR1 is SEHNR and CDR2 FQNEAQ (reference sequence). This CDR3 has 15 residues. V gave up 2 bases and J gave up 1 base, with 6 bases separating them. The CDR3 nucleotides read TGTGCCAGCAGCTTAAACCCGTCTGGGGCCAACGTCCTGACTTTC. Its translation is CASSLNPSGANVLTF.

This chain links TRBV7-7 with TRBJ2-5; 13 nucleotides line up with TRBD2. The CDR3 runs 17 residues. Germline V gene lookup returns CDR1 SSHAT and CDR2 FNYEAQ (reference sequence). After removal of 3 bases from V and 0 bases from J, the junction contained 4 bases not matched to a gene. The CDR3 region has the DNA TGTGCCAGCAGCTTGGGACTAGCGGGGCAGTACCAAGAGACCCAGTACTTC. Protein product: CASSLGLAGQYQETQYF. Combining the CDR3 with reference TRBV7-7 and TRBJ2-5 gives the whole variable domain GAGVSQSPRYKVTKRGQDVTLRCDPISSHATLYWYQQALGQGPEFLTYFNYEAQPDKSGLPSDRFSAERPEGSISTLTIQRTEQRDSAMYRCASSLGLAGQYQETQYFGPGTRLLVL.

This chain joins TRBV19 and TRBJ1-5; possibly TRBD1 for D (6 bases). The length of the CDR3 is 17 residues. The V end was cut by 3 bases, the J end by 2 bases, with 17 bases between. Germline V gene sequence: CDR1 LNHDA, CDR2 SQIVND (reference sequence). CDR3 loop: CASSIGQGLTGNQPQHF. CDR3 bases: TGTGCCAGTAGTATTGGCCAGGGGTTGACGGGCAATCAGCCCCAGCATTTT.

This clone was detected once. V and J are TRBV4-1 and TRBJ2-1; TRBD2 matches at 10 bases. The length of the CDR3 is 15 residues. V lost 2 bases, J lost 4 bases, and 2 bases stayed unmatched. Germline loops: CDR1 MGHRA, CDR2 YSYEKL. CDR3 sequence: CASSQTSGDYNEQFF. As DNA, the CDR3 is TGCGCCAGCAGCCAAACTAGCGGGGATTACAATGAGCAGTTCTTC.

This chain uses TRBV2 with TRBJ1-2; 8 positions agree with TRBD1. V lost 10 bases and J lost 8; bases outside the gene matches: 9. CDR1 is SNHLY, CDR2 FYNNEI, per germline. This CDR3 is built from 12 residues. In DNA form, the CDR3 reads TGTGCCACTTGGACAGGGAGGGTAGGCTACACCTTC. It yields the protein CATWTGRVGYTF.

The V gene is TRBV19, the J gene TRBJ2-2, with 14 bases that match TRBD2. The CDR3 has 17 amino acids. Per the germline V gene, CDR1 is LNHDA and CDR2 is SQIVND (reference sequence). The ends lost 7 bases at V and 5 bases at J; junction bases unmatched: 9. CDR3 DNA: TGTGCCAGTACCCTGGGACTAGCGGGAGAAGGGACCGGGGAGCTGTTTTTT. Translated: CASTLGLAGEGTGELFF.

The J gene is TRBJ1-2, the V gene TRBV2; D is undetermined. V lost 7 bases and J lost 5, with 17 bases in between. The CDR3 runs to 14 residues. Germline CDR1 is SNHLY and CDR2 is FYNNEI. CDR3 sequence reads: CASTLPGNSYGYTF. Here the CDR3 DNA reads TGTGCCAGCACCTTACCGGGAAATTCATATGGCTACACCTTC.

The V call is TRBV6-6, the J call TRBJ1-1, with no clear D. Trimming removed 4 bases from V and 8 bases from J, with 5 bases in between. CDR1 is MNHNY, CDR2 SVGAGI, per germline (reference sequence). The CDR3 length is 10 residues. This CDR3 reads CASSSFEAFF. DNA of the CDR3: TGTGCCAGCAGTTCCTTCGAAGCTTTCTTT.

The chain joins TRBV9 to TRBJ2-7, with 7 nucleotides matching TRBD2. J was trimmed by 4 bases and V by 4 bases; bases with no gene match: 14. The germline CDR1 and CDR2 sequences are SGDLS and YYNGEE. This CDR3 region has 16 residues. CDR3 region: CASSPSSGENRYEQYF. In DNA form, the CDR3 reads TGTGCCAGCAGCCCGTCAAGCGGGGAAAACCGTTACGAGCAGTACTTC.